Below, 3 T cell receptor beta chains from the same sample are listed, as sequenced in a study of T cell responses to AZD1222 COVID-19 vaccine. Clones were read by immunoSEQ multiplex PCR, and TCRdb kept only the in-frame ones, dropping some. This table has about 73,000 clones, roughly 89% appearing once. The sample was peripheral blood, taken 28 days after the second AZD1222 dose. The receptor source for this set is an adult who received the AZD1222 COVID-19 vaccine.

The chain employs TRBV7-6 and TRBJ2-7; D might be TRBD1 (6 bases). The CDR3 totals 16 residues. V lost 1 base, J lost 2 bases, and 15 bases lay in between. CDR1 is SGHVS and CDR2 is FNYEAQ in the germline V gene. DNA of the CDR3: TGTGCCAGCAGCTTAGACGGGCCTAGGGGGACCTACGAGCAGTACTTC. Its protein is CASSLDGPRGTYEQYF.

The CDR3 here is CASSQGSLAGGAYNEQFF. The CDR3 nucleotides are TGTGCCAGCAGCCAAGGGTCCCTAGCGGGAGGTGCCTACAATGAGCAGTTCTTC. This chain joins TRBV14 and TRBJ2-1, with TRBD2 matching 11 bases. The germline V gene has CDR1 SGHDN and CDR2 FVKESK. Trimming cost V 1 base and J 2 bases; bases outside gene matches: 7. The CDR3 extends over 18 amino acids.

The chain uses TRBV7-6 and TRBJ1-5; perhaps TRBD1 as D (5 bases). Between the trimmed V and J ends, which lost 5 bases and 0 bases, there was a span of 11 bases. CDR1 SGHVS and CDR2 FNYEAQ come from the germline V gene. This CDR3 has 15 residues. Written as DNA, the CDR3 is TGTGCCAGCAGCCTTGGGGGGGATAGCAATCAGCCCCAGCATTTT. It translates to CASSLGGDSNQPQHF.